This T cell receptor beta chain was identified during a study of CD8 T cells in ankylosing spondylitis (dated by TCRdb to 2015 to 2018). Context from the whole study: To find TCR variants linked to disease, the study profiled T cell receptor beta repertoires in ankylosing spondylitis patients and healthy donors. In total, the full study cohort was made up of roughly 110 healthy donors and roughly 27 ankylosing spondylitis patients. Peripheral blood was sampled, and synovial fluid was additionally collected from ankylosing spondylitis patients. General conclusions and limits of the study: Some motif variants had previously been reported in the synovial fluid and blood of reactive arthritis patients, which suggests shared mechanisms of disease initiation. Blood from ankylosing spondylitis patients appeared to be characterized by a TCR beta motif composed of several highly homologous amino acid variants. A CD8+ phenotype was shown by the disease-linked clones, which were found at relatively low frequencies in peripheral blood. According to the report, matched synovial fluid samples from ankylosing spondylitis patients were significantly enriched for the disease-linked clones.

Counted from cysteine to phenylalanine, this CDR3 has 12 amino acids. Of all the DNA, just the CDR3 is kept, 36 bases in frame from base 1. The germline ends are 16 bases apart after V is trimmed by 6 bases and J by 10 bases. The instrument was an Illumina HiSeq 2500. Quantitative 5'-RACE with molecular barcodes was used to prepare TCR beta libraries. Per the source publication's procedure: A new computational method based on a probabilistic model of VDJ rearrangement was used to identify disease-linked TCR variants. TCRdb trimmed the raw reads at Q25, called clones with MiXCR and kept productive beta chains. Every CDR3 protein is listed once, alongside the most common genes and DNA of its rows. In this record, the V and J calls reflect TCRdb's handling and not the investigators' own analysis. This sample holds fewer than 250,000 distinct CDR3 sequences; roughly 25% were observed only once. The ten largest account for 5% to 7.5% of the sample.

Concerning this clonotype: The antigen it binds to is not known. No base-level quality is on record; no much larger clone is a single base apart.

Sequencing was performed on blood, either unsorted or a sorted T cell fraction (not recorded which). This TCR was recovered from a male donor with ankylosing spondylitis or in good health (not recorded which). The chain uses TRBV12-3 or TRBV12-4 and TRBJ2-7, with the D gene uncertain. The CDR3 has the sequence CASSQGPSFQYF. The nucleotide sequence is TGTGCCAGCAGCCAAGGACCGTCCTTCCAGTACTTC.